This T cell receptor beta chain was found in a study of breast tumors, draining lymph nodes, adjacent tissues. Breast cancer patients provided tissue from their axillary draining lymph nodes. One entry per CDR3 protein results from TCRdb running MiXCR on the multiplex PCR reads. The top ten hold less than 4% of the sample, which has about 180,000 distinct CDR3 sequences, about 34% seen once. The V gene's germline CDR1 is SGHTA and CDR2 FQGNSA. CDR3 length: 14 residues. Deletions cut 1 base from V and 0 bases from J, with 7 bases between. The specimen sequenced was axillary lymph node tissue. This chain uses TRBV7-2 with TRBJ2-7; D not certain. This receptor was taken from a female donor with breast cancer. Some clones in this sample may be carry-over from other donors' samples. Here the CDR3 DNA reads TGTGCCAGCAGCTTAGAGCCGTCCTCCTACGAGCAGTACTTC. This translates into CASSLEPSSYEQYF.